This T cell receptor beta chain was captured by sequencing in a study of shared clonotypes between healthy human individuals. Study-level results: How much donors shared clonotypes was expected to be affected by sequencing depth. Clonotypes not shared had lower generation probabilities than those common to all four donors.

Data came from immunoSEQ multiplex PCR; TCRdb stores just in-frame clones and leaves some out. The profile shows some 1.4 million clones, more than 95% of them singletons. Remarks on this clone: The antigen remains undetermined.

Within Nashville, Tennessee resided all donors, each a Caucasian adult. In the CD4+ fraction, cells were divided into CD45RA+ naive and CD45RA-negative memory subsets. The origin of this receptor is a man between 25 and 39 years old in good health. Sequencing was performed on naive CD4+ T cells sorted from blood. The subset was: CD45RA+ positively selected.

The CDR3 protein is CASSPEPVSGAYEQYF. The CDR3 DNA sequence: TGTGCCAGCAGCCCCGAGCCAGTTAGCGGGGCCTACGAGCAGTACTTC. The rearrangement joins TRBV9 to TRBJ2-7, with 8 bases matching TRBD2. CDR1 and CDR2 from the germline V gene are SGDLS and YYNGEE. Germline trimming cut 4 bases from V and 2 bases from J; bases unmatched to any gene: 11. The CDR3 totals 16 residues.